This T cell receptor beta chain appears in the sequencing data of a study of neurological immune-mediated disorders (dated by TCRdb to between 2017 and 2020). Notes on the research overall: Of the approximately 34 multiple sclerosis patients, around 30 had relapsing-remitting MS and 3 had secondary progressive MS. Using UMI-based sequencing, the study compared peripheral blood TCR-beta repertoires from patients with HTLV-I-associated myelopathy (HAM/TSP), patients with multiple sclerosis, and healthy controls. The approximately 96 TCR-beta libraries covered PBMC samples along with longitudinal samples, technical triplicates, and paired sorted CD4+ and CD8+ T-cell subsets. The cohort included 60 to 70 subjects: roughly 15 with HAM/TSP, about 34 with multiple sclerosis, and around 20 healthy controls.

Summary of the overall study and its limitations: The MS cluster was not associated with any clinical or MRI features, and the authors stated that larger cohorts are needed. In phylogenetic analysis, the repertoires of 18 of 34 MS patients grouped into a cluster of related CDR3 sequences, which suggests a possible signature at the repertoire level. Across subjects, expanded clones never shared an identical CDR3 amino acid sequence, which suggests that the TCR-beta repertoires in every group were private. TCR clonal expansion was highest in HAM/TSP patients and lowest in MS patients, with MS patients falling below even healthy controls.

cDNA synthesis used template-switch 5'RACE with a primer carrying a 10-nucleotide random unique molecular identifier tagging each TCR transcript. Each sequencing run produced over 190 million TCR-beta sequences covering 15-18 subjects. The RNeasy kit was used for extraction of total RNA. Using the KAPA Real-time Library Amplification kit, TCR-beta VDJ regions were amplified with primers for the TCR constant region and the 5'RACE anchor. A first PCR added sample indexes and Illumina adaptors, after which a second PCR increased the library yield. The roughly 650 bp TCR product was size-selected on a 2% E-gel SizeSelection system after Ampure bead purification. Before pooling, library quality was assessed on a Bioanalyzer, concentration was determined with Qubit, and library quantification was performed with the Kapa Library Quantification kit. An Illumina HiSeq 2500 sequenced the libraries paired-end 2 x 150 bp. To increase sequence diversity, roughly 24-32% phiX was spiked into each library pool. Per the authors' processing: The UMI-based MiGEC pipeline processed quality-filtered reads and removed over 75% of raw TCR sequences during error correction. VDJ genes were aligned to IMGT germline references, and each clonotype was defined by a unique CDR3 amino acid sequence together with V-J genes. VDJtools evaluated clonal expansion, Shannon diversity and CDR3 relatedness (CalcPairwiseDistances, ClusterSamples); CLCbio workbench built phylogenetic trees. A clone was classed as expanded if it had 8 or more unique UMIs, a cutoff based on coefficient-of-variation modelling across technical triplicates. TCRdb handled the public reads itself, with Q25 trimming in fastp and clone calling in MiXCR, and kept productive beta chains. Identical CDR3 proteins give one entry, which carries the most common genes and DNA. What appears here as the V and J calls and clone size reflects TCRdb's work, not the paper's. The sample has roughly 60,000 distinct CDR3 sequences on record, approximately 3.7% of them singletons. Around 2.1% of the sample comes from the top ten.

Libraries from unsorted PBMCs were made from 2 million PBMCs kept in RNAlater at -80 degrees C until RNA extraction. The multiple sclerosis patients were enrolled in a US clinical protocol that used magnetic resonance imaging to evaluate disease progression. Peripheral blood was subjected to Ficoll-Hypaque density gradient centrifugation to isolate PBMCs, which were then cryopreserved in liquid nitrogen. This clonotype occurred many times. Its cognate antigen has yet to be identified. It has no much larger one-base neighbor in the sample; base qualities were not kept. Sequences DFQATT (CDR1) and SNEGSKA (CDR2) are obtained from the germline V gene (reference sequence). V is clipped by 3 bases and J by 7 bases, and the sequence between their germline boundaries is 16 bases long. There are 13 amino acids in the CDR3, from cysteine to phenylalanine inclusive. Only the CDR3 DNA stays, 39 bases, in frame from base 1.

The receptor's source is a woman aged 45 to 65 with multiple sclerosis. The rearranged chain carries TRBV20-1 and TRBJ2-7; perhaps TRBD2 is the D gene, with 7 bases matching. Material for sequencing was PBMCs. This receptor carries the CDR3 CSASWGGAREQYF. The bases read TGCAGTGCTAGTTGGGGGGGGGCCAGGGAGCAGTACTTC.